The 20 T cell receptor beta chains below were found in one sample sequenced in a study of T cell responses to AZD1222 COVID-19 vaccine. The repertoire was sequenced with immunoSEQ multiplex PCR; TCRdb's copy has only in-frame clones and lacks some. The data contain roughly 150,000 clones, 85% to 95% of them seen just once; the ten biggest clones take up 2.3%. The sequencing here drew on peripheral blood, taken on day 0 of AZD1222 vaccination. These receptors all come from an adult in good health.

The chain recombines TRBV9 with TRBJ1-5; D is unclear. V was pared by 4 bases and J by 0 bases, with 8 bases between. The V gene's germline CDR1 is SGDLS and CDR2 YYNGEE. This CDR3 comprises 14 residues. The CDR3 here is CASSPNYSNQPQHF. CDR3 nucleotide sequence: TGTGCCAGCAGCCCTAATTATAGCAATCAGCCCCAGCATTTT. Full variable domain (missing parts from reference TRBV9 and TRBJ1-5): DSGVTQTPKHLITATGQRVTLRCSPRSGDLSVYWYQQSLDQGLQFLIQYYNGEERAKGNILERFSAQQFPDLHSELNLSSLELGDSALYFCASSPNYSNQPQHFGDGTRLSIL.

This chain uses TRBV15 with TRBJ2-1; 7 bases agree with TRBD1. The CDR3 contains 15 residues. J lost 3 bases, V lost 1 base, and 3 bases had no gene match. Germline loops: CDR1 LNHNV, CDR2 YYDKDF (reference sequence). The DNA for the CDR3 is TGTGCCACCAGCAGAGGACAGGGTGACTACAATGAGCAGTTCTTC. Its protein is CATSRGQGDYNEQFF.

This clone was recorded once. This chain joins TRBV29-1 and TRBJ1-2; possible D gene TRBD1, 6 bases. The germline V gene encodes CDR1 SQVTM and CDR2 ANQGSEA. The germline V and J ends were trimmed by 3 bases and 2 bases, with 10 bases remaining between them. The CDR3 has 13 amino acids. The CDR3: CSVEHRANYGYTF. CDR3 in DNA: TGCAGCGTTGAGCACAGGGCAAACTATGGCTACACCTTC. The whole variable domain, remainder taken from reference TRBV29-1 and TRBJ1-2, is SAVISQKPSRDICQRGTSLTIQCQVDSQVTMMFWYRQQPGQSLTLIATANQGSEATYESGFVIDKFPISRPNLTFSTLTVSNMSPEDSSIYLCSVEHRANYGYTFGSGTRLTVV.

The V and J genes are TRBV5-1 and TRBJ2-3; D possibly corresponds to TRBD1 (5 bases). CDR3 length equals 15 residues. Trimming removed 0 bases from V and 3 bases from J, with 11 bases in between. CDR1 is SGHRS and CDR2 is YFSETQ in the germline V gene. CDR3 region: CASSLAGFSTDTQYF. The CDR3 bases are TGCGCCAGCAGCTTGGCAGGGTTTTCGACAGATACGCAGTATTTT.

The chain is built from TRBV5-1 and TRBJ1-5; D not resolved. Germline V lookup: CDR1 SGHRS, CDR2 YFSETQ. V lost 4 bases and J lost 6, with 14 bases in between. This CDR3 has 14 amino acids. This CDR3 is CASSLRGPGQPQHF. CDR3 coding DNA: TGCGCCAGCAGCCTGAGAGGGCCCGGTCAGCCCCAGCATTTT.

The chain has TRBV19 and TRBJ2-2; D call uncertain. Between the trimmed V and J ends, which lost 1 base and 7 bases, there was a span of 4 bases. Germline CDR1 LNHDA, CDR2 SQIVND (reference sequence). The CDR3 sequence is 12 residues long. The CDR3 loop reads CASSIAYGELFF. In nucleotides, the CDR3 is TGTGCCAGTAGTATAGCTTACGGGGAGCTGTTTTTT.

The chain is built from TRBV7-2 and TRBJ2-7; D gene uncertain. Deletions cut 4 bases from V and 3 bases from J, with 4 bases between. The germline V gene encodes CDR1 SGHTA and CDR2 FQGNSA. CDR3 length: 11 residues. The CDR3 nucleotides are TGTGCCAGCAGCTCCTACTACGAGCAGTACTTC. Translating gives CASSSYYEQYF.

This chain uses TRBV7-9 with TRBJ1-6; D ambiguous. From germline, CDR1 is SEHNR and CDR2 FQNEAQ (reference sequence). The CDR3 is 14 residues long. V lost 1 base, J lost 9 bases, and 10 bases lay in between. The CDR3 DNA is TGTGCCAGCAGCTTAGTTGGGGTTGCTTCACCCCTCCACTTT. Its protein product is CASSLVGVASPLHF.

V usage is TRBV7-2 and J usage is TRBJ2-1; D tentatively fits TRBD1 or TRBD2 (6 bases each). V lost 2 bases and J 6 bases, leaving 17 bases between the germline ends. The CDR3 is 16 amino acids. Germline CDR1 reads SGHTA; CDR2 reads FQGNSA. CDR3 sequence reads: CASSLPSGRGLNEQFF. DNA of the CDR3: TGTGCCAGCAGCTTACCGTCGGGACGGGGGCTCAATGAGCAGTTCTTC.

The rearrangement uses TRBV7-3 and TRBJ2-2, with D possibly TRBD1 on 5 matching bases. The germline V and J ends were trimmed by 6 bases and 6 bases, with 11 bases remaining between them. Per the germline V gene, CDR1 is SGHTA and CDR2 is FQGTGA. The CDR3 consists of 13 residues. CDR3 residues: CASRRTGAGELFF. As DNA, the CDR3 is TGTGCCAGCAGGCGAACAGGTGCCGGGGAGCTGTTTTTT.

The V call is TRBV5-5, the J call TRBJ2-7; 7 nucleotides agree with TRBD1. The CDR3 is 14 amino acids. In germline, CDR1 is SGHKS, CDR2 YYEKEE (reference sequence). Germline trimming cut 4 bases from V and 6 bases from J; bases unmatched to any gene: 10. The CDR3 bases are TGTGCCAGCAGCCTCCCCGGGACAGCTGGCGAGCAGTACTTC. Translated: CASSLPGTAGEQYF. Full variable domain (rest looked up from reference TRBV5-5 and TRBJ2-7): DAGVTQSPTHLIKTRGQQVTLRCSPISGHKSVSWYQQVLGQGPQFIFQYYEKEERGRGNFPDRFSARQFPNYSSELNVNALLLGDSALYLCASSLPGTAGEQYFGPGTRLTVT.

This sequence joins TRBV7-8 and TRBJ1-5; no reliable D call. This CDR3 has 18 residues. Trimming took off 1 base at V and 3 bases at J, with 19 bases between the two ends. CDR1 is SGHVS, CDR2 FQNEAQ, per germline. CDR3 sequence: CASSLVVGGRGNNQPQHF. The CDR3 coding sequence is TGTGCCAGCAGCTTAGTAGTGGGAGGCCGCGGGAACAATCAGCCCCAGCATTTT.

In nucleotides, the CDR3 is TGTGCCAGCAGCCAGGGAAGGTCGAATTCACCCCTCCACTTT. This codes for CASSQGRSNSPLHF. The rearrangement uses TRBV11-1 and TRBJ1-6; maybe TRBD1 (5 bases). Germline V gene sequence: CDR1 SGHAT, CDR2 FQDESV (reference sequence). The CDR3 covers 14 residues. Between the trimmed V and J ends, which lost 5 bases and 7 bases, there was a span of 12 bases.

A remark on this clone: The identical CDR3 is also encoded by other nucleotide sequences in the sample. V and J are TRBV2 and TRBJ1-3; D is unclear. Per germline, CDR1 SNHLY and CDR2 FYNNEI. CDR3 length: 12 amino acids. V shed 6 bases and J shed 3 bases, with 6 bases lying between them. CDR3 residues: CASRTDGNTIYF. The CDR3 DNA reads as TGTGCCAGCAGGACCGATGGAAACACCATATATTTT.

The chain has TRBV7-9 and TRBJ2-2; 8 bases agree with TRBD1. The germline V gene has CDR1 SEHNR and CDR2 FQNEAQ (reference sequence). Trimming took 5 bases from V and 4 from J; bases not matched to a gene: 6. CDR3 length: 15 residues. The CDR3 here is CASSAQGVSTGELFF. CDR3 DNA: TGTGCCAGCAGCGCACAGGGGGTGAGCACCGGGGAGCTGTTTTTT.

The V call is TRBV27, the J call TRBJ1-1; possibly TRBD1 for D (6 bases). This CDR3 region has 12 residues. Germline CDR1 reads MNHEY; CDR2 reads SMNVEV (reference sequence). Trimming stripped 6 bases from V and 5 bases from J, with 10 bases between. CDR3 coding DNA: TGTGCCAGCAGCCATACAGGGACTGAAGCTTTCTTT. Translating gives CASSHTGTEAFF.

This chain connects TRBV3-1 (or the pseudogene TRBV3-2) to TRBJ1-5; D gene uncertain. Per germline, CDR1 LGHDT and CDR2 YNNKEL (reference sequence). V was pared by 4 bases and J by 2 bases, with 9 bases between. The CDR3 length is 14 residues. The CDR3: CASSRTSGNQPQHF. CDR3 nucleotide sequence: TGTGCCAGCAGCCGTACGTCGGGCAATCAGCCCCAGCATTTT.

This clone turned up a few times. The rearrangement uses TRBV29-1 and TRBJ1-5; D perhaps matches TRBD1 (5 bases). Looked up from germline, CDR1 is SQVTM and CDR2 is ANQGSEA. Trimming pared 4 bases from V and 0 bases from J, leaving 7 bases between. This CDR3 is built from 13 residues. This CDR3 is CSVGQNSNQPQHF. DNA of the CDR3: TGCAGCGTTGGACAGAATAGCAATCAGCCCCAGCATTTT. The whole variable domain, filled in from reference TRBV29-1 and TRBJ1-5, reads SAVISQKPSRDICQRGTSLTIQCQVDSQVTMMFWYRQQPGQSLTLIATANQGSEATYESGFVIDKFPISRPNLTFSTLTVSNMSPEDSSIYLCSVGQNSNQPQHFGDGTRLSIL.

Here the CDR3 DNA reads TGTGCCAGCAGTTACTCGACCGGGGTTAGCGGGAGGTCCCAGTACTTC. This encodes CASSYSTGVSGRSQYF. The chain uses TRBV6-6 and TRBJ2-5; 10 nucleotides match TRBD2. The junction had 10 bases not matched to a gene; V was cut back by 0 bases and J by 9 bases. Germline lookup yields CDR1 MNHNY and CDR2 SVGAGI (reference sequence). This CDR3 is built from 16 residues.

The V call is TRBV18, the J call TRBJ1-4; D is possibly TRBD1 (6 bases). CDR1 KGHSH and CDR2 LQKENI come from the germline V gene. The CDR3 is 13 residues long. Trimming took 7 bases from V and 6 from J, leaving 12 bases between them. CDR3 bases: TGTGCCAGCTTTCGGGACATTGATGAAAAACTGTTTTTT. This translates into CASFRDIDEKLFF.